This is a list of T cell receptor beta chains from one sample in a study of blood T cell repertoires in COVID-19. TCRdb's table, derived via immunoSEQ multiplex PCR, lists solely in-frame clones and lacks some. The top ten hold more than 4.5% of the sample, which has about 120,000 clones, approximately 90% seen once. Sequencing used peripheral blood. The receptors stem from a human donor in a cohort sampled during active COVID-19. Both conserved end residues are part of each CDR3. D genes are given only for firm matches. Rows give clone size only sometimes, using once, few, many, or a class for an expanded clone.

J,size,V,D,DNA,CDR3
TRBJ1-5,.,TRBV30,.,TGTGCTTCCACGTCGGGGGGAGACCAGCCCCAGCATTTT,CASTSGGDQPQHF
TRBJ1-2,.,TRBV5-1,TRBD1,TGCGCCAGCAGCTCGCGGGGGCTTCGACAGGGGGCCGGGGGCTACACCTTC,CASSSRGLRQGAGGYTF
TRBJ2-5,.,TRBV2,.,TGTGCCAGCGACAAGGGGGAGACCCAGTACTTC,CASDKGETQYF
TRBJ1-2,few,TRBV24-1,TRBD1,TGTGCCACCAGTGCCGGGACAGGAATAGGCTACACCTTC,CATSAGTGIGYTF
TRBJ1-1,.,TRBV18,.,TGTGCCAGCTCACTGGGACACCTTAACACTGAAGCTTTCTTT,CASSLGHLNTEAFF
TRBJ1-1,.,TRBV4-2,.,TGTGCCAGCAGCCAAGATCCCGGGTATGGGGCAAATTTGCCTGAAGCTTTCTTT,CASSQDPGYGANLPEAFF
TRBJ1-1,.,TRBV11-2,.,TGTGCCAGCAGCTTCGCACAGAACACTGAAGCTTTCTTT,CASSFAQNTEAFF
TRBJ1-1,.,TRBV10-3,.,TGTGCCATCAGTGAGAGGCAGGACACTGAAGCTTTCTTT,CAISERQDTEAFF
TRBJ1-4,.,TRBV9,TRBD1,TGTGCCAGCAGCGTATCCGGGACAGGCGAAAAACTGTTTTTT,CASSVSGTGEKLFF
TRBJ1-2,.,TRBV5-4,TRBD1,TGTGCCAGCAGCCCCGGAGGAGGACAGGGGCACTATGGCTACACCTTC,CASSPGGGQGHYGYTF
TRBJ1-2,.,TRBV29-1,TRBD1,TGCAGCGTGGAGGGACAGGAACACTATGGCTACACCTTC,CSVEGQEHYGYTF
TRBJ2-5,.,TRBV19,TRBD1,TGTGCCAGTAGTCGGACAGGGGGCCGGGAGACCCAGTACTTC,CASSRTGGRETQYF
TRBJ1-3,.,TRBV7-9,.,TGTGCCAGCAGCTGGACAGACTCTGGAAACACCATATATTTT,CASSWTDSGNTIYF
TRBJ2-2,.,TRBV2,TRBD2,TGTGCCAGCAGTGGTAGGACTAGCGGGAGGGTGAACACCGGGGAGCTGTTTTTT,CASSGRTSGRVNTGELFF
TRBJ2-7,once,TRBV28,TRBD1,TGTGCCAGCAGTACTCCGGGACAGGGTGGGGGCGAGCAGTACTTC,CASSTPGQGGGEQYF
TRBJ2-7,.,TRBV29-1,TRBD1,TGCAGCGTTGGGTGGACAGGGGGTCATGAGCAGTACTTC,CSVGWTGGHEQYF
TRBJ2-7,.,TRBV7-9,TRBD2,TGTGCCAGCAAAACTAGCGGAGGGCCCTACGAGCAGTACTTC,CASKTSGGPYEQYF
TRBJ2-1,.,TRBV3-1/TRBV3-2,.,TGTGCCAGCAGCCAACAGGGGGGACAGCAGTTCTTC,CASSQQGGQQFF
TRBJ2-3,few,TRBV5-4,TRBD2,TGTGCCAGCAGCTTGGATGCGGGGGGCACAGATACGCAGTATTTT,CASSLDAGGTDTQYF
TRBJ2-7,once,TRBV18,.,TGTGCCAGCTCACCACCGACGGCAGGGGATCACGGCGAGCAGTACTTC,CASSPPTAGDHGEQYF
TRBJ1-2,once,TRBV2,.,TGTGCCAGCCTCCTCGCGACAGGCTACTATGGCTACACCTTC,CASLLATGYYGYTF
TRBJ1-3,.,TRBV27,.,TGTGCCAGCAGTTTATCCGCCAGCGGGGGAAACACCATATATTTT,CASSLSASGGNTIYF
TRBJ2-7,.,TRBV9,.,TGTGCCAGCAGCGGCGCCACAGGATTTACCTACGAGCAGTACTTC,CASSGATGFTYEQYF
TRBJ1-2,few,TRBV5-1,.,TGCGCCAGCAGCTTGGGATCTCAGACTTTCGGCTACACCTTC,CASSLGSQTFGYTF
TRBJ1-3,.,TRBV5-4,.,TGTGCCAGCAGCTACAGTGGAAACACCATATATTTT,CASSYSGNTIYF
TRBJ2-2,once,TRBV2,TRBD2,TGTGCCAGCAGTGAGGGCGCGGGGGGGCCCACCGGGGAGCTGTTTTTT,CASSEGAGGPTGELFF
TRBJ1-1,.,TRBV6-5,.,TGTGCCAGCCGACAGGAGTATATGAACACTGAAGCTTTCTTT,CASRQEYMNTEAFF
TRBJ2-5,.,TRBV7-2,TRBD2,TGTGCCAGCAGCCAAACTAGCGGGGGGTACGAGACCCAGTACTTC,CASSQTSGGYETQYF
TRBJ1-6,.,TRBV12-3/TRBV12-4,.,TGTGCCAGCAGGAAAATTCAGGGATCACCCCTCCACTTT,CASRKIQGSPLHF
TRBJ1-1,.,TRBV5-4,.,TGTGCCAGCAGCCCCCCCCTAGGCACTGAAGCTTTCTTT,CASSPPLGTEAFF
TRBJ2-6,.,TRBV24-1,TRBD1,TGTGCCACCAGTGGAGGACCGGGACAGGGTTACTCTGGGGCCAACGTCCTGACTTTC,CATSGGPGQGYSGANVLTF